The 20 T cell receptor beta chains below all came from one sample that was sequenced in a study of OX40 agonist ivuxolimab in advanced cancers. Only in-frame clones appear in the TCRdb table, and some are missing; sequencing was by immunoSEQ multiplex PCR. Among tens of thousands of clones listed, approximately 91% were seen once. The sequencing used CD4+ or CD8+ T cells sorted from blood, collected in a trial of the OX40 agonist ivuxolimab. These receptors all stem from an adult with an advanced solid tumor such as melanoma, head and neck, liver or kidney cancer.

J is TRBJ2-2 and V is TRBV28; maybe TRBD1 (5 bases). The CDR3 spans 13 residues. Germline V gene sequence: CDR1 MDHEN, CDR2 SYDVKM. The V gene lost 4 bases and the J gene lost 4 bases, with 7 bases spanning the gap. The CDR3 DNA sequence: TGTGCCAGCAGTTACCAGGGCACCGGGGAGCTGTTTTTT. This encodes CASSYQGTGELFF.

The CDR3, as DNA: TGTGCCAGCAGCGCTCAAAAGGGGACTAGCGGCACAGATACGCAGTATTTT. Translation: CASSAQKGTSGTDTQYF. The chain combines TRBV9 with TRBJ2-3, with 10 bases that match TRBD2. Per germline, CDR1 SGDLS and CDR2 YYNGEE. This CDR3 spans 17 amino acids. Trimming cost V 3 bases and J 1 base; bases outside gene matches: 8.

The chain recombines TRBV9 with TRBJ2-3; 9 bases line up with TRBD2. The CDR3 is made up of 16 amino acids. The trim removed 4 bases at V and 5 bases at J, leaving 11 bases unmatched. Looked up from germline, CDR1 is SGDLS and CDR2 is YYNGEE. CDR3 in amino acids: CASSPGGTSPGDTQYF. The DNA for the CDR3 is TGTGCCAGCAGCCCAGGGGGGACTAGCCCCGGAGATACGCAGTATTTT.

The CDR3 nucleotides are TGTGCCAGCAGCCCCCCTAGCGAAGACACAGATACGCAGTATTTT. Amino acids: CASSPPSEDTDTQYF. The chain recombines TRBV14 with TRBJ2-3; D may be TRBD2 (6 bases). The CDR3 extends over 15 amino acids. CDR1 and CDR2 from the germline V gene are SGHDN and FVKESK. Trimming removed 4 bases at V and 2 bases at J, with 13 bases between.

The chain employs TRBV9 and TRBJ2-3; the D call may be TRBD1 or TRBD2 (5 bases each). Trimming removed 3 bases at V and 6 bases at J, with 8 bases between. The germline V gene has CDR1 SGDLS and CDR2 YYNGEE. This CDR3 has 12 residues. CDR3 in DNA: TGTGCCAGCAGCGCCAGGGACGATACGCAGTATTTT. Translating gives CASSARDDTQYF. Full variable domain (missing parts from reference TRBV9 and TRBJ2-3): DSGVTQTPKHLITATGQRVTLRCSPRSGDLSVYWYQQSLDQGLQFLIQYYNGEERAKGNILERFSAQQFPDLHSELNLSSLELGDSALYFCASSARDDTQYFGPGTRLTVL.

The CDR3 spells CASSPVRGTYEQYF. The CDR3 nucleotides read TGCGCCAGCAGCCCAGTAAGGGGGACCTACGAGCAGTACTTC. The chain carries TRBV4-1 and TRBJ2-7; weak D call: TRBD1 (6 bases). With 4 bases removed from V and 2 bases from J, the gap between germline ends came to 12 bases. CDR3 length: 14 amino acids. CDR1 MGHRA and CDR2 YSYEKL come from the germline V gene.

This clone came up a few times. The CDR3, as DNA: TGTGCCAGCAGGTATAGCGGGGAAAGCTCCTACGAGCAGTACTTC. It is translated as CASRYSGESSYEQYF. The genes are TRBV6-5 and TRBJ2-7; 8 bases are shared with TRBD2. With 6 bases clipped from V and 0 bases from J, the junction kept 7 bases outside the gene matches. This CDR3 contains 15 residues. Per germline, CDR1 MNHEY and CDR2 SVGAGI.

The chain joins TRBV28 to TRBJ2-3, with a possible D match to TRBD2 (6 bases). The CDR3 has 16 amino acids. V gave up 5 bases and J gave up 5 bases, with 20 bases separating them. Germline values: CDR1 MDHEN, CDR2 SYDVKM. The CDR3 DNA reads TGTGCCAGCAGTCCACAAATCCAACCGGGGGTAGATACGCAGTATTTT. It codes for CASSPQIQPGVDTQYF.

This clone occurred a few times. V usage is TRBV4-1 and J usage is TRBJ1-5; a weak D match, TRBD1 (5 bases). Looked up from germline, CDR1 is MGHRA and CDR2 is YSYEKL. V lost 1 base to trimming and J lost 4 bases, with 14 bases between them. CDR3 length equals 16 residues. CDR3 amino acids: CASSQGSGLPNQPQHF. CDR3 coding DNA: TGCGCCAGCAGCCAAGGGTCGGGACTTCCAAATCAGCCCCAGCATTTT.

This CDR3 reads CASSFGTGDYEQYF. The CDR3 nucleotides read TGTGCCAGCAGTTTCGGGACAGGGGACTACGAGCAGTACTTC. This chain connects TRBV27 to TRBJ2-7, with 10 bases fitting TRBD1. With V trimmed by 3 bases and J by 3 bases, 2 bases remained unmatched. There are 14 residues in the CDR3. CDR1 and CDR2 (germline): MNHEY, SMNVEV (reference sequence).

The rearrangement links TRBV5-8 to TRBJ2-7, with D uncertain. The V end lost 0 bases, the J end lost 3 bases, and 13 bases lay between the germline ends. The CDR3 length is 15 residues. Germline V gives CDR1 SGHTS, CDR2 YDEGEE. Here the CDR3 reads CASSLALGSNYEQYF. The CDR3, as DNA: TGTGCCAGCAGCTTGGCCCTGGGGTCCAACTACGAGCAGTACTTC.

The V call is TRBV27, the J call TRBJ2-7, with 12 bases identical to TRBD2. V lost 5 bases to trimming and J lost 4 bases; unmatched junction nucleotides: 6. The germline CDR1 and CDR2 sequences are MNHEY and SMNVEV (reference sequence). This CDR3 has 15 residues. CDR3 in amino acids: CASSPSGTSGYEQYF. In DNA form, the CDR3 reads TGTGCCAGCAGTCCCAGCGGGACTAGCGGGTACGAGCAGTACTTC.

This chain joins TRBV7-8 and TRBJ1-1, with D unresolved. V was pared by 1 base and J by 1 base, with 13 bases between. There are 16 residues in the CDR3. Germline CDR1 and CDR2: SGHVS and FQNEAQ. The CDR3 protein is CASSLEPEPRNTEAFF. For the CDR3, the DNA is TGTGCCAGCAGCTTAGAGCCAGAACCTAGGAACACTGAAGCTTTCTTT.

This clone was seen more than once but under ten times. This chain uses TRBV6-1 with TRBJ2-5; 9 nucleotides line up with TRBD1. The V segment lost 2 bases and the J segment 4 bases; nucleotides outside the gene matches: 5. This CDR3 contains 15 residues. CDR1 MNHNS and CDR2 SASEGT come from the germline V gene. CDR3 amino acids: CASSEWGQGGETQYF. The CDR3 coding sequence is TGTGCCAGCAGTGAATGGGGACAGGGAGGAGAGACCCAGTACTTC.

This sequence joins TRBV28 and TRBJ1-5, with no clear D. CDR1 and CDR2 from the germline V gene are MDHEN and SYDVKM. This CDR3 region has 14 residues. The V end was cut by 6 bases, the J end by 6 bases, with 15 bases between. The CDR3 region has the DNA TGTGCCAGCAGCTCCCTCGAGGGCAGTCAGCCCCAGCATTTT. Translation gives CASSSLEGSQPQHF.

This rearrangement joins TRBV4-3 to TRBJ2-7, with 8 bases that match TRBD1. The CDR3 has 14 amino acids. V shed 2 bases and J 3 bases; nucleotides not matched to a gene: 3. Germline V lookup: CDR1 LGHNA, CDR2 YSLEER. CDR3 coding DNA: TGCGCCAGCAGCCAAACCACAGGGGGCTACGAGCAGTACTTC. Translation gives CASSQTTGGYEQYF.

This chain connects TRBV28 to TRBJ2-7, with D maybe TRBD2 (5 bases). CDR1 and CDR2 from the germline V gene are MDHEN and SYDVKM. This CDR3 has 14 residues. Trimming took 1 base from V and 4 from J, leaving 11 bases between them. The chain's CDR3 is CASSLFTGLYEQYF. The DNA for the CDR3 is TGTGCCAGCAGTTTATTTACGGGGTTGTACGAGCAGTACTTC.

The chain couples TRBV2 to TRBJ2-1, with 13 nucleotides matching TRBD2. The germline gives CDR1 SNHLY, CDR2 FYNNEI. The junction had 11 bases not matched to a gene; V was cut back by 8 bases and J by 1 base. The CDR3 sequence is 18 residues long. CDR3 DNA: TGTGCCAGCGGTGGTAGACTAGCGGGAGGTGGGTCCTACAATGAGCAGTTCTTC. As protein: CASGGRLAGGGSYNEQFF.

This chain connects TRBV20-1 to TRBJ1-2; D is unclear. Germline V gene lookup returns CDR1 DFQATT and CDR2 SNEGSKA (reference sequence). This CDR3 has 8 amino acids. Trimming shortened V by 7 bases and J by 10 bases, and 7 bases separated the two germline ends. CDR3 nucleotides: TGCAGTGTTAATGACTACACCTTC. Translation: CSVNDYTF.

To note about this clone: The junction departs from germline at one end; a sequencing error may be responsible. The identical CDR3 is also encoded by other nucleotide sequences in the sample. The CDR3 DNA sequence: TGTGCTAGCAGCAAAGGACAACGCTCCTACGAGCAGTACTTC. It yields the protein CASSKGQRSYEQYF. The genes are TRBV5-6 and TRBJ2-7, with D maybe TRBD1 (5 bases). CDR1 is SGHDT and CDR2 is YYEEEE in the germline V gene. CDR3 length equals 14 residues.